This T cell receptor beta chain was identified during a study of beta chain features in type 1 diabetes. Every isolated RNA sample was fully reverse transcribed, so sequencing captured expressed TCRB transcripts. Roughly 3.6 million reads on average were seen across naive, central memory and regulatory T cell samples. Only in-frame clones appear in the TCRdb table, and some are missing; sequencing was by immunoSEQ multiplex PCR. Altogether 430,000 or so clones are present, roughly an eighth being singletons, with the ten largest covering approximately 0.05%. This clone was counted between two and nine times. Its specificity is unknown. It was via CD45RO/CCR7/CD25/CD127/CD95/CD27 that CD4+ naive, central memory, regulatory and stem cell-like memory cells were sorted. The CDR3 totals 14 residues. Germline values: CDR1 SGHTA, CDR2 FQGNSA. V lost 4 bases, J lost 6 bases, and 8 bases stayed unmatched. Study-wide findings and caveats: VDJ junctions in type 1 diabetes patients carried more deletions and fewer insertions. Shorter templates might be favored by PCR, equally in patients and controls.

The chain recombines TRBV7-2 with TRBJ2-7, with 8 bases identical to TRBD1. Sample: naive CD4+ T cells from blood. The sequence derives from a woman between 18 and 29 years old in good health. As DNA, the CDR3 is TGTGCCAGCAGCTCCTGGGACAGGCCAGGCGAGCAGTACGTC. This translates into CASSSWDRPGEQYV.